The 14 T cell receptor beta chains below come from one sample, sequenced in a study of blood T cell repertoires in COVID-19. The repertoire was sequenced with immunoSEQ multiplex PCR; TCRdb's copy has only in-frame clones and lacks some. Of about 250,000 clones listed, approximately 88% were seen once; the top ten hold 6.3%. Material for sequencing was peripheral blood. These receptors were obtained from a young woman with COVID-19, enrolled during active disease.

The rearrangement uses TRBV7-2 and TRBJ2-1; D call uncertain. Between the trimmed V and J ends, which lost 4 bases and 6 bases, there was a span of 7 bases. The CDR3 spans 12 residues. CDR1 is SGHTA and CDR2 is FQGNSA in the germline V gene. The CDR3 loop reads CASSSGFNEQFF. The DNA of the CDR3 is TGTGCCAGCAGCTCGGGTTTCAATGAGCAGTTCTTC.

The genes are TRBV5-1 and TRBJ2-1; the D gene is possibly TRBD2 (5 bases). Germline-derived CDR1 and CDR2 are SGHRS and YFSETQ. The CDR3 length is 14 residues. V dropped 5 bases and J dropped 7 bases, with 16 bases sitting between them. The CDR3 sequence: CASRKNDGVNEQFF. CDR3 nucleotide sequence: TGCGCCAGCAGGAAGAACGACGGGGTAAATGAGCAGTTCTTC.

The CDR3 DNA is TGTGCCAGCCCGATGAGTTTTCGGGCCAACGTCCTGACTTTC. Protein: CASPMSFRANVLTF. The chain employs TRBV3-1 (or the pseudogene TRBV3-2) and TRBJ2-6; D ambiguous. The CDR3 length is 14 residues. Between the trimmed V and J ends, which lost 8 bases and 5 bases, there was a span of 13 bases. In germline, CDR1 is LGHDT, CDR2 YNNKEL (reference sequence).

The V gene is TRBV6-5, the J gene TRBJ2-7; 7 bases are shared with TRBD1. Per germline, CDR1 MNHEY and CDR2 SVGAGI. J gave up 5 bases and V 5 bases, and 6 bases lay outside the gene matches. This CDR3 is 13 amino acids long. The CDR3 coding sequence is TGTGCCAGCAGTACCTATGACAGGGACGAGCAGTACTTC. It encodes CASSTYDRDEQYF.

The count of this clone is one. The rearrangement joins TRBV11-2 to TRBJ2-1; D remains ambiguous. The CDR3 has 17 amino acids. Germline V CDR1 and CDR2: SGHAT, FQNNGV. The V end lost 0 bases, the J end lost 6 bases, and 18 bases lay between the germline ends. The CDR3 DNA sequence: TGTGCCAGCAGCTTAGAGCGGTACTCACGAAACGGCAATGAGCAGTTCTTC. This codes for CASSLERYSRNGNEQFF.

In its sample, this clone was seen many times. The chain links TRBV4-3 to TRBJ1-4, with unresolved D. CDR3 size: 14 residues. Trimming shortened V by 4 bases and J by 7 bases, and 13 bases separated the two germline ends. CDR1 and CDR2 (germline): LGHNA, YSLEER. For the CDR3, the DNA is TGCGCCAGCAGCCGCAGGATGGGGAGTGAAAAACTGTTTTTT. This codes for CASSRRMGSEKLFF.

The V call is TRBV5-1, the J call TRBJ2-1; 11 bases are a match to TRBD2. This CDR3 is built from 16 residues. With V trimmed by 3 bases and J by 1 base, 3 bases remained unmatched. Germline loops: CDR1 SGHRS, CDR2 YFSETQ. The CDR3 is CASSSGLAASYNEQFF. Written as DNA, the CDR3 is TGCGCCAGCAGCTCGGGACTAGCGGCTTCCTACAATGAGCAGTTCTTC.

V usage is TRBV2 and J usage is TRBJ2-7; 10 bases agree with TRBD2. J was trimmed by 7 bases and V by 3 bases; bases with no gene match: 9. Germline V lookup: CDR1 SNHLY, CDR2 FYNNEI. The CDR3 is 15 amino acids. DNA for the CDR3: TGTGCCAGCAGTGAGGCCAGCGGGGGGGCTAGTGAGCAGTACTTC. Protein product: CASSEASGGASEQYF.

This sequence joins TRBV2 and TRBJ1-2, with TRBD1 as a possible D gene (6 bases). The CDR3 has 13 residues. Germline V gene data show CDR1 as SNHLY and CDR2 as FYNNEI. Trimming cost V 7 bases and J 5 bases, with 14 bases left between them. The CDR3 region has the DNA TGTGCCAGCAATCAGTTACAGGGTTATGGCTACACCTTC. Its translation: CASNQLQGYGYTF.

This rearrangement joins TRBV7-9 to TRBJ1-1; 9 bases align to TRBD1. The ends lost 5 bases at V and 4 bases at J; junction bases unmatched: 8. Germline loops: CDR1 SEHNR, CDR2 FQNEAQ (reference sequence). The CDR3 covers 15 residues. The DNA of the CDR3 is TGTGCCAGCAGCCCTGGGACAGGGAGGGGCACTGAAGCTTTCTTT. Its protein product is CASSPGTGRGTEAFF.

V is TRBV24-1 and J is TRBJ2-5; the D gene is possibly TRBD2 (6 bases). V gave up 3 bases and J gave up 4 bases, with 17 bases separating them. Germline V gives CDR1 KGHDR, CDR2 SFDVKD. The CDR3 has 16 amino acids. CDR3: CATSDMSPGRGETQYF. CDR3 coding DNA: TGTGCCACCAGTGATATGAGCCCTGGGCGGGGAGAGACCCAGTACTTC.

Written as DNA, the CDR3 is TGCGCCAGCAGCTCGGGTACCGCTCGCTTTCGGACCGGGGAGCTGTTTTTT. Protein sequence: CASSSGTARFRTGELFF. The chain has TRBV5-1 and TRBJ2-2; no firm D call. Per the germline V gene, CDR1 is SGHRS and CDR2 is YFSETQ. The CDR3 length is 17 residues. Trimming removed 3 bases at V and 5 bases at J, with 20 bases between.

The rearrangement links TRBV11-2 to TRBJ2-1, with D perhaps TRBD2 (5 bases). Deletions cut 5 bases from V and 4 bases from J, with 9 bases between. Germline V gene data show CDR1 as SGHAT and CDR2 as FQNNGV. The CDR3 consists of 13 residues. This chain's CDR3 is CASSPPGYNEQFF. CDR3 nucleotides: TGTGCCAGCAGCCCGCCGGGGTACAATGAGCAGTTCTTC.

The rearrangement joins TRBV5-5 to TRBJ2-4, with D perhaps matching TRBD2 (5 bases). Per the germline V gene, CDR1 is SGHKS and CDR2 is YYEKEE (reference sequence). The CDR3 spans 16 residues. V shed 3 bases and J shed 1 base, with 14 bases lying between them. CDR3 DNA: TGTGCCAGCAGCTCACAGCGGATAGGGGCCAAAAACATTCAGTACTTC. This translates into CASSSQRIGAKNIQYF.